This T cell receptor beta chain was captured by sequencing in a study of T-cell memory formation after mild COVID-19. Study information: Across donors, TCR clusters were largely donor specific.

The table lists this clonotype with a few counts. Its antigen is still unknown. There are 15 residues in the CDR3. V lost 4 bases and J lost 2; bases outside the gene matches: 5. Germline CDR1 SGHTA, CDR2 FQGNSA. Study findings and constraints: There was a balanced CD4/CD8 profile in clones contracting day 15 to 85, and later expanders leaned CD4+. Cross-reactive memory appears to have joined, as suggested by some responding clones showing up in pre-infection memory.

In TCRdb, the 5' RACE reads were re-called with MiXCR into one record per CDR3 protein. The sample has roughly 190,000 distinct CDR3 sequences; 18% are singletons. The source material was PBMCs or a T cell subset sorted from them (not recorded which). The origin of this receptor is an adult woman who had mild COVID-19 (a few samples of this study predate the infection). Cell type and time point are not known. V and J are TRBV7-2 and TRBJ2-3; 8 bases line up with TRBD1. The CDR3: CASSSRQGNTDTQYF. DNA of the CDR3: TGTGCCAGCAGCTCTCGACAGGGGAACACAGATACGCAGTATTTT.